The rows below give T cell receptor beta chains drawn from one sample of a study of blood T cell repertoires in COVID-19. Method: immunoSEQ multiplex PCR; TCRdb's copy keeps in-frame clones and lacks some. The table lists about 380,000 clones, roughly 85% of them singletons. The sequenced sample consisted of peripheral blood. The receptors originated from a woman between 18 and 30 years old with acute or convalescent COVID-19. CDR3s include the opening cysteine and the closing phenylalanine or tryptophan. The order of the fields is J gene, V gene, D gene, clone size, CDR3 DNA, CDR3 protein. A D gene is named only where the DNA matches it firmly. Size is omitted from some rows. Given values are once, few, many or a class for expanded clones.

j_gene: TRBJ1-4; v_gene: TRBV24-1; d_gene: TRBD1; abundance: NA; CDR3nt: TGTGCCACCAGTGATACCGGGACAGGAGGAGAAAAACTGTTTTTT; CDR3aa: CATSDTGTGGEKLFF
j_gene: TRBJ2-5; v_gene: TRBV7-9; d_gene: NA; abundance: NA; CDR3nt: TGTGCCAGCAGCTTACTAGCGTTCGGGGATCAAGAGACCCAGTACTTC; CDR3aa: CASSLLAFGDQETQYF
j_gene: TRBJ1-6; v_gene: TRBV3-1/TRBV3-2; d_gene: NA; abundance: NA; CDR3nt: TGTGCCAGCAGCCAACCGGGAGGTTCACCCCTCCACTTT; CDR3aa: CASSQPGGSPLHF
j_gene: TRBJ2-7; v_gene: TRBV29-1; d_gene: NA; abundance: NA; CDR3nt: TGCAGCGTTGATACAATCTACGAGCAGTACTTC; CDR3aa: CSVDTIYEQYF
j_gene: TRBJ2-1; v_gene: TRBV10-1; d_gene: TRBD2; abundance: NA; CDR3nt: TGCGCCAGCTCAGGCGGGCGGGAGTACAATGAGCAGTTCTTC; CDR3aa: CASSGGREYNEQFF
j_gene: TRBJ2-5; v_gene: TRBV28; d_gene: NA; abundance: NA; CDR3nt: TGTGCCAGCAGTTTAGTAGGGGCTGGTAGTGAGACCCAGTACTTC; CDR3aa: CASSLVGAGSETQYF
j_gene: TRBJ1-1; v_gene: TRBV19; d_gene: NA; abundance: NA; CDR3nt: TGTGCCAGTACCTCGGGGGGGCGAGTTACTGAAGCTTTCTTT; CDR3aa: CASTSGGRVTEAFF
j_gene: TRBJ1-1; v_gene: TRBV30; d_gene: TRBD1; abundance: NA; CDR3nt: TGTGCCTGGAGTGCGTCCCGGACAGGGGGGAACACTGAAGCTTTCTTT; CDR3aa: CAWSASRTGGNTEAFF
j_gene: TRBJ1-1; v_gene: TRBV16; d_gene: NA; abundance: once; CDR3nt: TGTGCCAGCAGCCAGACAGTTAACACTGAAGCTTTCTTT; CDR3aa: CASSQTVNTEAFF
j_gene: TRBJ2-5; v_gene: TRBV6-6; d_gene: NA; abundance: NA; CDR3nt: TGTGCCAGCAGTCCAACCCGAGGGAGCCCAGAGACCCAGTACTTC; CDR3aa: CASSPTRGSPETQYF
j_gene: TRBJ1-2; v_gene: TRBV18; d_gene: NA; abundance: NA; CDR3nt: TGTGCCAGCTCACCAGCGGATCAGCCCTATGGCTACACCTTC; CDR3aa: CASSPADQPYGYTF
j_gene: TRBJ2-7; v_gene: TRBV16; d_gene: TRBD2; abundance: NA; CDR3nt: TGTGCCAGCAGCCAATCGACGGGGGGCTACGAGCAGTACTTC; CDR3aa: CASSQSTGGYEQYF
j_gene: TRBJ2-1; v_gene: TRBV7-3; d_gene: TRBD1; abundance: NA; CDR3nt: TGTGCCAGCAGCAAAGACAGGGGGGACAATGAGCAGTTCTTC; CDR3aa: CASSKDRGDNEQFF
j_gene: TRBJ1-3; v_gene: TRBV2; d_gene: NA; abundance: few; CDR3nt: TGTGCCAGCAGGGGGGACAATGGAAACACCATATATTTT; CDR3aa: CASRGDNGNTIYF
j_gene: TRBJ2-3; v_gene: TRBV2; d_gene: TRBD2; abundance: NA; CDR3nt: TGTGCCAGCAGTGATGGGGGGGGCACAGATACGCAGTATTTT; CDR3aa: CASSDGGGTDTQYF
j_gene: TRBJ1-5; v_gene: TRBV10-3; d_gene: TRBD1; abundance: NA; CDR3nt: TGTGCCATCGGACAGGACGGCAATCAGCCCCAGCATTTT; CDR3aa: CAIGQDGNQPQHF
j_gene: TRBJ1-1; v_gene: TRBV27; d_gene: NA; abundance: NA; CDR3nt: TGTGCCAGCAGTATGGCGGGAGGGGCAGGGACTGAAGCTTTCTTT; CDR3aa: CASSMAGGAGTEAFF
j_gene: TRBJ1-5; v_gene: TRBV18; d_gene: NA; abundance: few; CDR3nt: TGTGCCAGCTCACCATCCGAGGCCAATCAGCCCCAGCATTTT; CDR3aa: CASSPSEANQPQHF